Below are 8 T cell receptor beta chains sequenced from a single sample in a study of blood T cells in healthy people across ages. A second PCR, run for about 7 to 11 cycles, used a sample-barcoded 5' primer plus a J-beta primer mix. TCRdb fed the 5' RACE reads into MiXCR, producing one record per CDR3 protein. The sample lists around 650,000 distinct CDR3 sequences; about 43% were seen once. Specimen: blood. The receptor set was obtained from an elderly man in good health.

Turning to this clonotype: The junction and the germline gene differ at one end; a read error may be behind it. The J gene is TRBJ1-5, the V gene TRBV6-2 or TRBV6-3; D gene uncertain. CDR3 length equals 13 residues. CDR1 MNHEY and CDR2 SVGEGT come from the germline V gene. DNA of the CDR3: TGTGCCAGCAGTTATAACAACAATCAGCCCCGGCATTTT. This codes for CASSYNNNQPRHF.

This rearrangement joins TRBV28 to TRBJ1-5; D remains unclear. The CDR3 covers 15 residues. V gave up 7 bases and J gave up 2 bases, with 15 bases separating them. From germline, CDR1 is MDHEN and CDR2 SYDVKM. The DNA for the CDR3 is TGTGCCAGCACCCCTCACTCGGCTGGCAATCAGCCCCAGCATTTT. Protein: CASTPHSAGNQPQHF. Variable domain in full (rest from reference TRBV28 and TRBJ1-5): DVKVTQSSRYLVKRTGEKVFLECVQDMDHENMFWYRQDPGLGLRLIYFSYDVKMKEKGDIPEGYSVSREKKERFSLILESASTNQTSMYLCASTPHSAGNQPQHFGDGTRLSIL.

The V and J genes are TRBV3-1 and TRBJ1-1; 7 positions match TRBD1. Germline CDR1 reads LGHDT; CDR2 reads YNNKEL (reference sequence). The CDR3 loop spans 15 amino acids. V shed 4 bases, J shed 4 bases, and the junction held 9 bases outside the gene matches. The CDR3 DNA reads TGTGCCAGCAGCCTCGGTTCGACAGGGACCACTGAAGCTTTCTTT. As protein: CASSLGSTGTTEAFF.

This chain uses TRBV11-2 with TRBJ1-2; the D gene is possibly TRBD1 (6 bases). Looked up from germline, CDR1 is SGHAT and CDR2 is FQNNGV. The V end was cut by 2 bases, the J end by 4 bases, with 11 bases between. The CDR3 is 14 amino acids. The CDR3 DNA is TGTGCCAGCAGCTTATTAGGGGGGTTCTATGGCTACACCTTC. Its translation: CASSLLGGFYGYTF.

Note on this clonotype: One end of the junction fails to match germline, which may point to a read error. The CDR3 nucleotides are TGTGCCGGCAGATCAACAGGGACCTACGAGCAGTACTTC. This sequence encodes CAGRSTGTYEQYF. V is TRBV27 and J is TRBJ2-4, with D maybe TRBD1 (6 bases). The DNA end is more similar to TRBJ2-7, so the J call may be wrong. The germline V gene encodes CDR1 MNHEY and CDR2 SMNVEV (reference sequence). This CDR3 contains 13 residues.

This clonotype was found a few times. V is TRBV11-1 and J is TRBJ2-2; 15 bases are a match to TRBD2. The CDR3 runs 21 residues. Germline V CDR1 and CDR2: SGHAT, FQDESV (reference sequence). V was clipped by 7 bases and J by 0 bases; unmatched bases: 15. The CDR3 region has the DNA TGTGCCAGCACCATCGGACTAGCGGGAGGGCCCGGTTTCTCGAACACCGGGGAGCTGTTTTTT. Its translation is CASTIGLAGGPGFSNTGELFF.

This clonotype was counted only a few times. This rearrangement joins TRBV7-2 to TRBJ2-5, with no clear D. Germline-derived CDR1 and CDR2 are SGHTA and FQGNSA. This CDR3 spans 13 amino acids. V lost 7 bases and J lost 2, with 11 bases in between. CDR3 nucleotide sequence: TGTGCCAGCAAAACGGGCTTTCAAGAGACCCAGTACTTC. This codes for CASKTGFQETQYF.

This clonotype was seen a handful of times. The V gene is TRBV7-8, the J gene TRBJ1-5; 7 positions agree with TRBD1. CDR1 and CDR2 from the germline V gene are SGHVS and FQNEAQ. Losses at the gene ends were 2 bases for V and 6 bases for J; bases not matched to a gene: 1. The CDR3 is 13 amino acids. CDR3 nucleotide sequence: TGTGCCAGCAGCTTACAGGGGGTTCAGCCCCAGCATTTT. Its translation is CASSLQGVQPQHF.